This T cell receptor beta chain is from a study of blood T cell repertoires in COVID-19. Whole-study context: Specimens from acute and convalescent COVID-19 originated in the United States, Italy and Spain. From T cells, B-cell-depleted T cells, or PBMCs came the material, which was cDNA or gDNA.

This clone was seen a handful of times. Sequenced by immunoSEQ multiplex PCR; TCRdb stores in-frame clones only, minus some. The sample includes roughly 200,000 clones, approximately 85% of them seen just once. The sequence was obtained from a woman in her sixties with acute or convalescent COVID-19. What was sequenced was peripheral blood.

Written as DNA, the CDR3 is TGTGCCAGCAGACCTAGCGGAGCGAACACCGGGGAGCTGTTTTTT. Protein: CASRPSGANTGELFF. The chain combines TRBV7-2 with TRBJ2-2; the match to TRBD2 covers 7 bases. Losses at the gene ends were 6 bases for V and 0 bases for J; bases not matched to a gene: 4. Germline values: CDR1 SGHTA, CDR2 FQGNSA. This CDR3 has 15 residues.